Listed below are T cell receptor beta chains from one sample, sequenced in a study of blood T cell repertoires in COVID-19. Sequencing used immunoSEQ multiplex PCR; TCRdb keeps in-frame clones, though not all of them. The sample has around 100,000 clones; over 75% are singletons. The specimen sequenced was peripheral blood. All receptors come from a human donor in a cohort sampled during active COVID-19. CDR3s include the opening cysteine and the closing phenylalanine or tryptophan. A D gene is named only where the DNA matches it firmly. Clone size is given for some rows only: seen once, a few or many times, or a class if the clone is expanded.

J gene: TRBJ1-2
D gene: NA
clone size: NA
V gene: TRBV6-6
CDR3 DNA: TGTGCCACCAAGCCCCTGACAGGTCTTTGGGGCTACACCTTC
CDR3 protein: CATKPLTGLWGYTF

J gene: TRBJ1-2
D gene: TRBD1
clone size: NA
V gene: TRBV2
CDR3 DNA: TGTGCCAGCAGGGGGACAGGGGGTAGTGGCTACACCTTC
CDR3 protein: CASRGTGGSGYTF

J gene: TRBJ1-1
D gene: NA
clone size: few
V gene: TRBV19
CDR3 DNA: TGTGCCAGTAAAGGAGGAAGGAACACTGAAGCTTTCTTT
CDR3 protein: CASKGGRNTEAFF

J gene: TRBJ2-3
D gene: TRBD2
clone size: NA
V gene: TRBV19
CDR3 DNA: TGTGCCAGTAGTAATAGCGGGAGTACTAGCACAGATACGCAGTATTTT
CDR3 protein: CASSNSGSTSTDTQYF

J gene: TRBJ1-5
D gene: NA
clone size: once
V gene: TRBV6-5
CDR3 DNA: TGTGCCAGCCAGGTAAACATCGATCAGCCCCAGCATTTT
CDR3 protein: CASQVNIDQPQHF

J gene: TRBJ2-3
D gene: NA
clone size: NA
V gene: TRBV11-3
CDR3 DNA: TGTGCCAGCAGCTTAGGGCCCTCGGATACGCAGTATTTT
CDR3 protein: CASSLGPSDTQYF

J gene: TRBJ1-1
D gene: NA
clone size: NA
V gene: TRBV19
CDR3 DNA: TGTGCCAGTAGGCTTACAGGGTTTCTGAACACTGAAGCTTTCTTT
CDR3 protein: CASRLTGFLNTEAFF

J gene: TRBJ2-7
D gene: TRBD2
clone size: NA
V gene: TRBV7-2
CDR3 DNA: TGTGCCAGCAGCCCACTATGGCGCGGGGGGTCCCCCTACGAGCAGTACTTC
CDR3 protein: CASSPLWRGGSPYEQYF

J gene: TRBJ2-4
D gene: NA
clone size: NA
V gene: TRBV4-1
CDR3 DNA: TGCGCCAGCAGCCAAGAAAACATGGCCAAAAACATTCAGTACTTC
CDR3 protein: CASSQENMAKNIQYF

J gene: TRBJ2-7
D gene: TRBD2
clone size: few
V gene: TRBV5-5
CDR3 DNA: TGTGCCAGCAGTCCTCTCCCTAGCGGGAGCTCCTACGAGCAGTACTTC
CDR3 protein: CASSPLPSGSSYEQYF

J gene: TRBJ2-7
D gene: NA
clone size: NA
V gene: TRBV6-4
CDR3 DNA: TGTGCCAGCAGTGACTCGAAACCAGGGGCCTGGTACGAGCAGTACTTC
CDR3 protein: CASSDSKPGAWYEQYF

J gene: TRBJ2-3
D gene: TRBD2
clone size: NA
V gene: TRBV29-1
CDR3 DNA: TGCAGCGTGGGGTCTAGCGGGGTGGGAGATACGCAGTATTTT
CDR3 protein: CSVGSSGVGDTQYF

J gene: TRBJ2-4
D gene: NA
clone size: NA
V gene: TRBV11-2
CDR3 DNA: TGTGCCAGCAGCACGAGCGTAGAAAACATTCAGTACTTC
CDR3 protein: CASSTSVENIQYF

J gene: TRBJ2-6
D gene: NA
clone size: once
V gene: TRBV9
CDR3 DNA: TGTGCCAGCAGCGCCCTATCTGGGGCCAACGTCCTGACTTTC
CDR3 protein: CASSALSGANVLTF

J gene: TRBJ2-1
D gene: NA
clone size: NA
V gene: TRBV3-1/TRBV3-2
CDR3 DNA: TGTGCCAGCAGCCAACACACCAGGGTTTTCAATGAGCAGTTCTTC
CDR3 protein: CASSQHTRVFNEQFF

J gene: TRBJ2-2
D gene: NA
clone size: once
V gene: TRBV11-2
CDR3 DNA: TGTGCCAGCAGCTTTGGGAGCCGAACAACCGGGGAGCTGTTTTTT
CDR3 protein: CASSFGSRTTGELFF